These 9 T cell receptor beta chains were sequenced from one sample in a study of blood T cell repertoires in COVID-19. Measured with immunoSEQ multiplex PCR; TCRdb has only the in-frame clones, and not every one. This table has some 180,000 clones, roughly 80% appearing once. Material: PBMCs or T cells enriched from blood (not recorded which). The receptor set was obtained from a woman aged 55 to 70 with acute COVID-19.

The chain uses TRBV7-9 and TRBJ1-2; TRBD1 might be the D (5 bases). V lost 7 bases, J lost 8 bases, and 17 bases lay in between. The germline V gene has CDR1 SEHNR and CDR2 FQNEAQ (reference sequence). The CDR3 is 13 residues long. The CDR3, as DNA: TGTGCCAGCACCCCGGACACGGGGGGAGGCTACACCTTC. Amino acid sequence: CASTPDTGGGYTF.

J is TRBJ2-2 and V is TRBV9, with TRBD2 identical over 13 bases. V gave up 4 bases and J gave up 4 bases; unmatched junction bases: 4. Germline V CDR1 and CDR2: SGDLS, YYNGEE. The CDR3 length is 16 residues. DNA for the CDR3: TGTGCCAGCAGCTCTGGACTAGCGGGAGTCACCGGGGAGCTGTTTTTT. Protein: CASSSGLAGVTGELFF.

Only a few counts were recorded for this clone. This chain joins TRBV30 and TRBJ1-1; D is perhaps TRBD1 (5 bases). This CDR3 is 14 amino acids long. Trimming left V 4 bases short and J 1 base short, with 13 bases between. Germline V gene sequence: CDR1 GTSNPN, CDR2 SVGIG (reference sequence). CDR3 sequence (DNA): TGTGCCTGGATATGGGGGGGTGCGAACACTGAAGCTTTCTTT. Translated: CAWIWGGANTEAFF.

DNA of the CDR3: TGTGCCTGGACAGGGGGCAGGGTGGACTATGGCTACACCTTC. It is translated as CAWTGGRVDYGYTF. The rearrangement joins TRBV30 to TRBJ1-2; 8 positions match TRBD1. CDR3 length equals 14 residues. Germline values: CDR1 GTSNPN, CDR2 SVGIG (reference sequence). The V segment lost 4 bases and the J segment 3 bases; nucleotides outside the gene matches: 7.

The rearrangement links TRBV3-1 (or the pseudogene TRBV3-2) to TRBJ2-5; D is perhaps TRBD1 (6 bases). V was clipped by 4 bases and J by 5 bases, with 11 bases between them. The germline V gene has CDR1 LGHDT and CDR2 YNNKEL (reference sequence). The CDR3 runs to 13 residues. The CDR3 protein is CASSPQGRETQYF. CDR3 DNA sequence: TGTGCCAGCAGCCCACAGGGTAGGGAGACCCAGTACTTC.

The chain combines TRBV11-2 with TRBJ2-3; the match to TRBD2 covers 8 bases. Germline lookup yields CDR1 SGHAT and CDR2 FQNNGV. The CDR3 sequence is 13 residues long. J gave up 4 bases and V 5 bases, and 2 bases lay outside the gene matches. The CDR3 loop is CASSRTSPDTQYF. The CDR3 DNA follows: TGTGCCAGCAGCCGGACTAGCCCAGATACGCAGTATTTT.

This clone was found a few times. The rearrangement uses TRBV6-2 or TRBV6-3 and TRBJ1-2; 9 positions agree with TRBD1. Per germline, CDR1 MNHEY and CDR2 SVGEGT. The V gene end was trimmed by 2 bases and the J gene end by 7 bases; junction bases not matched to a gene: 14. The CDR3 extends over 17 amino acids. Here the CDR3 reads CASSYPQGAALSSGYTF. The CDR3 DNA is TGTGCCAGCAGTTACCCACAGGGGGCCGCCCTCTCTAGTGGCTACACCTTC.

This clone has a single count. The chain uses TRBV6-5 and TRBJ1-2; unclear D gene. This CDR3 has 12 amino acids. The germline CDR1 and CDR2 sequences are MNHEY and SVGAGI. V was cut by 7 bases and J by 9 bases, with 15 bases left in between. CDR3 bases: TGTGCCAGCACCCCGCGGCGTCTCAGCTACACCTTC. Protein sequence: CASTPRRLSYTF.

The chain carries TRBV2 and TRBJ1-2; D unresolved. The CDR3 has 12 amino acids. Germline V CDR1 and CDR2: SNHLY, FYNNEI. V dropped 6 bases and J dropped 8 bases, with 13 bases sitting between them. CDR3 residues: CASRVQEEGYTF. CDR3 in DNA: TGTGCCAGCAGAGTTCAGGAGGAGGGCTACACCTTC.